Listed below are T cell receptor beta chains from one sample, sequenced in a study of response to subunit inactivated influenza vaccine. MiXCR, applied by TCRdb to the RT-PCR reads, yields one record per CDR3 protein. The repertoire holds around 750,000 distinct CDR3 sequences, 21% seen once, with about 9.4% in the top ten. This specimen consisted of PBMCs from blood, obtained roughly 5 days after vaccination. Receptors were obtained from a man aged 45-65 years who received an inactivated influenza vaccine. The CDR3 runs from the conserved cysteine through the conserved F or W. A D gene is named only where the DNA matches it firmly. Size values are once, few and many counts, or a class for expanded clones, and some rows have none.

J: TRBJ1-2
D: .
V: TRBV28
size: once
DNA: TGTGCCAGCAGTTCCAACCCGACCGTAACCTATGGCTACACCTTC
CDR3: CASSSNPTVTYGYTF

J: TRBJ1-1
D: TRBD1
V: TRBV6-1
size: .
DNA: TGTGCCACCACCCTTGTAGGGGGACAGGAAGCTTTCTTT
CDR3: CATTLVGGQEAFF

J: TRBJ1-2
D: .
V: TRBV29-1
size: .
DNA: TGCAGCGTCGCAGGAAATCCAGGCTATGGCTACACCTTC
CDR3: CSVAGNPGYGYTF

J: TRBJ1-4
D: .
V: TRBV5-1
size: .
DNA: TGCGCCAGCAGCTCCACTACCGGGGGGGAAAAACTGTTTTTT
CDR3: CASSSTTGGEKLFF

J: TRBJ2-1
D: .
V: TRBV12-3/TRBV12-4
size: .
DNA: TGTGCCAGCAGCCCTATGGGGGGGGGCCCTGAGCAGTTCTTC
CDR3: CASSPMGGGPEQFF

J: TRBJ2-5
D: .
V: TRBV7-9
size: .
DNA: TGTGCCAGCAGCTTGTCCCACACAGAAGAGACCCAGTACTTC
CDR3: CASSLSHTEETQYF

J: TRBJ1-2
D: .
V: TRBV15
size: few
DNA: TGTGCCACCAGCCCTCGTGACAGGTTGGGCTATGGCTACACCTTC
CDR3: CATSPRDRLGYGYTF

J: TRBJ2-7
D: .
V: TRBV10-3
size: .
DNA: TGTGCCATCAGGCAGGGGTCTACCGAGCAGTACTTC
CDR3: CAIRQGSTEQYF

J: TRBJ2-7
D: .
V: TRBV5-6
size: .
DNA: TGTGCCAGCAGCCTATGGACGGGGGTTAAGGAGCAGTACTTC
CDR3: CASSLWTGVKEQYF

J: TRBJ2-5
D: .
V: TRBV29-1
size: few
DNA: TGCAGCGGATCGGGACTGGACCAAGAGACCCAGTACTTC
CDR3: CSGSGLDQETQYF

J: TRBJ2-7
D: TRBD1
V: TRBV5-1
size: many
DNA: TGTGCCAGCAGCTTAGGGACAGGGAGGTACGAGCAGTACTTC
CDR3: CASSLGTGRYEQYF

J: TRBJ1-2
D: TRBD1
V: TRBV6-1
size: few
DNA: TGTGCCAGCAAAACGACAGGGAACGTTAACTATGGCTACACCTTC
CDR3: CASKTTGNVNYGYTF

J: TRBJ2-5
D: .
V: TRBV24-1
size: few
DNA: TGTGCCACCAGTGATTCCCAGCCGGTAGAGACCCAGTACTTC
CDR3: CATSDSQPVETQYF

J: TRBJ2-5
D: .
V: TRBV29-1
size: many
DNA: TGCAGCGTTGAAACGGAAAGACAGTACTTC
CDR3: CSVETERQYF

J: TRBJ1-3
D: .
V: TRBV6-1
size: .
DNA: TGTGCCAGCAGCCCCGGAGCCTTTGCTCCTCTGGAAACACCATATAGATTT
CDR3: CASSPGAFAPLETPYRF

J: TRBJ2-7
D: .
V: TRBV7-2
size: few
DNA: TGTGCCAGCAGCTTCGGGGAGTCCTCCTACGAGCAGTACTTC
CDR3: CASSFGESSYEQYF

J: TRBJ2-1
D: .
V: TRBV7-3
size: .
DNA: TGTGCCAGCAGCTTAACCAGGGAAACTGAGCAGTTCTTC
CDR3: CASSLTRETEQFF